These 3 T cell receptor beta chains were all obtained from the same sample, sequenced in a study of shared clonotypes between healthy human individuals. Only in-frame clones appear in the TCRdb table, and some are missing; sequencing was by immunoSEQ multiplex PCR. This sample has more than 2,000,000 clones, with just over 90% found just once. The sequenced sample consisted of naive CD4+ T cells from PBMCs. As to subset: CD45RA+ positively selected. These receptors came from a man aged 18 to 35 in good health. Some clones in this sample may be carry-over from other donors' samples.

V and J are TRBV4-1 and TRBJ2-1; no reliable D call. This CDR3 region has 18 residues. V lost 2 bases to trimming and J lost 13 bases, with 30 bases between them. Germline V gene lookup returns CDR1 MGHRA and CDR2 YSYEKL. The CDR3 bases are TGCGCCAGCAGCCAACCAACCGCGGCTAGAGGTTCCTACAATCAACAGTTCTTC. Its translation: CASSQPTAARGSYNQQFF.

The chain recombines TRBV19 with TRBJ2-1, with 10 nucleotides matching TRBD1. The V gene end was trimmed by 4 bases and the J gene end by 5 bases; junction bases not matched to a gene: 8. Germline lookup yields CDR1 LNHDA and CDR2 SQIVND (reference sequence). This CDR3 comprises 16 residues. The CDR3: CASSTTGTGVDNEQFF. Written as DNA, the CDR3 is TGTGCCAGTAGTACAACGGGGACAGGGGTGGACAATGAGCAGTTCTTC.

The J gene is TRBJ2-7, the V gene TRBV7-2, with D maybe TRBD2 (6 bases). The V and J ends lost 5 bases and 1 base respectively, with 21 bases between them. This CDR3 contains 17 residues. The germline CDR1 and CDR2 sequences are SGHTA and FQGNSA. CDR3 protein: CASSLKISGGLSYEQYF. As DNA, the CDR3 is TGTGCCAGCAGCCTGAAAATTAGCGGCGGTTTATCCTACGAGCAGTACTTC.